The 18 T cell receptor beta chains below all came from one sample that was sequenced in a study of early T cells in non-severe SARS-CoV-2 infection. MiXCR, applied by TCRdb to the 5' RACE reads, yields one record per CDR3 protein. Of 57,000 or so distinct CDR3 sequences listed, over 9.5% were seen once; the top ten hold around 4.9%. The sample consisted of whole blood. All receptors come from an adult who was a healthcare worker with PCR-confirmed SARS-CoV-2 infection or an uninfected control (not recorded which).

Of note for this clonotype: An end of the junction does not agree with germline; a read error may underlie this. This sequence joins TRBV6-5 and TRBJ1-2; D possibly corresponds to TRBD1 (5 bases). The CDR3 sequence is 10 residues long. Germline-derived CDR1 and CDR2 are MNHEY and SVGAGI. Written as DNA, the CDR3 is TGTGTCAGCGGGGGGTATGGCTACACCTTC. Protein sequence: CVSGGYGYTF.

This clonotype was counted ten times or more. A read error may account for a junction end that differs from germline. The V call is TRBV3-1, the J call TRBJ1-6; D gene ambiguous. Germline V gene data show CDR1 as LGHDT and CDR2 as YNNKEL (reference sequence). The CDR3 is 13 amino acids. This CDR3 is CASSQAVYSPLHF. The CDR3 DNA follows: TGTGCCAGCAGCCAAGCGGTCTATTCTCCCCTCCACTTT.

The gene calls are TRBV7-9 and TRBJ1-1; maybe TRBD1 (6 bases). Per germline, CDR1 SEHNR and CDR2 FQNEAQ (reference sequence). The CDR3 contains 14 residues. Trimming stripped 3 bases from V and 5 bases from J, with 13 bases between. Written as DNA, the CDR3 is TGTGCCAGCAGCTTTAGGGGGATGAGAACTGAAGCTTTCTTT. It specifies CASSFRGMRTEAFF.

The table lists this clonotype with a count of one. The V gene is TRBV7-2, the J gene TRBJ2-1; D remains ambiguous. CDR3 length equals 12 residues. Per the germline V gene, CDR1 is SGHTA and CDR2 is FQGNSA. The V end lost 3 bases, the J end lost 11 bases, and 11 bases lay between the germline ends. The CDR3 DNA reads TGTGCCAGCAGCTTCTTTGGCAGCAAGCAGTTCTTC. Protein: CASSFFGSKQFF.

V is TRBV29-1 and J is TRBJ2-7, with a weak D call TRBD2 (6 bases). CDR1 is SQVTM and CDR2 is ANQGSEA in the germline V gene. V was shortened by 5 bases and J by 4 bases, with 21 bases between the two germline ends. This CDR3 is 15 amino acids long. CDR3 loop: CSVLDGRESPYEQYF. As DNA, the CDR3 is TGCAGCGTTTTGGACGGGAGAGAGTCACCGTACGAGCAGTACTTC.

This clonotype was recorded many times. The CDR3, as DNA: TGTGCCAGCAGCCCTGTCGGGGGAGGGCGCCCTTCCTACGAGCAGTACTTC. Its protein is CASSPVGGGRPSYEQYF. The chain has TRBV5-6 and TRBJ2-7, with 7 nucleotides matching TRBD2. The germline V gene has CDR1 SGHDT and CDR2 YYEEEE. V trimming: 4 bases; J trimming: 1 base; junction bases outside the gene matches: 14. This CDR3 is 17 amino acids long.

This clonotype was seen a few times. The gene calls are TRBV18 and TRBJ2-5, with D unresolved. Germline V lookup: CDR1 KGHSH, CDR2 LQKENI. The length of the CDR3 is 13 residues. Trimming shortened V by 7 bases and J by 0 bases, and 9 bases separated the two germline ends. CDR3 nucleotide sequence: TGTGCCAGCTGCCCAGGACACCAAGAGACCCAGTACTTC. It yields the protein CASCPGHQETQYF.

The table lists this clonotype with a few counts. The rearrangement joins TRBV6-1 to TRBJ1-5; 8 bases agree with TRBD1. In germline, CDR1 is MNHNS, CDR2 SASEGT. J was trimmed by 2 bases and V by 9 bases; bases with no gene match: 9. The CDR3 has 15 amino acids. The CDR3 sequence: CASETGVIGNQPQHF. Written as DNA, the CDR3 is TGTGCCAGTGAGACAGGGGTTATCGGCAATCAGCCCCAGCATTTT.

This clonotype appeared a few times. The chain links TRBV7-2 to TRBJ2-3, with D perhaps given as TRBD1 or TRBD2 (6 bases each). In germline, CDR1 is SGHTA, CDR2 FQGNSA. The CDR3 extends over 14 amino acids. Trimming shortened V by 5 bases and J by 5 bases, and 14 bases separated the two germline ends. The CDR3 sequence is CASSQGGRRDTQYF. The CDR3 DNA is TGTGCCAGCAGCCAAGGGGGGCGAAGAGATACGCAGTATTTT.

This clonotype came up many times. Written as DNA, the CDR3 is TGCAGTGCTAGAGATTCTCAATACAGGAACTATGGCTACACCTTC. This encodes CSARDSQYRNYGYTF. The chain combines TRBV20-1 with TRBJ1-2; TRBD1 might be the D (5 bases). The CDR3 length is 15 residues. CDR1 and CDR2 (germline): DFQATT, SNEGSKA (reference sequence). Trimming cost V 0 bases and J 2 bases, with 13 bases left between them.

This clonotype came up a few times. The chain carries TRBV28 and TRBJ1-2; no clear D. Germline lookup yields CDR1 MDHEN and CDR2 SYDVKM. CDR3 size: 11 residues. V lost 4 bases, J lost 7 bases, and 7 bases lay in between. CDR3 in DNA: TGTGCCAGCAGTTCAGTAAGTGGCTACACCTTC. Amino acid sequence: CASSSVSGYTF.

This clonotype was seen a few times. The J gene is TRBJ2-7, the V gene TRBV28; possibly TRBD1 for D (5 bases). Trimming removed 4 bases from V and 0 bases from J, with 10 bases in between. The CDR3 consists of 14 residues. Per the germline V gene, CDR1 is MDHEN and CDR2 is SYDVKM. The CDR3 spells CASSYDSASYEQYF. Written as DNA, the CDR3 is TGTGCCAGCAGTTACGACAGCGCCTCCTACGAGCAGTACTTC.

This clonotype appeared many times. The rearrangement joins TRBV12-3 or TRBV12-4 to TRBJ2-7; D is undetermined. The CDR3 runs to 13 residues. Trimming cost V 7 bases and J 0 bases, with 10 bases left between them. The CDR3 loop reads CASTPSISYEQYF. The CDR3, as DNA: TGTGCCAGCACGCCCAGTATCTCCTACGAGCAGTACTTC.

This clonotype was recorded at least ten times. The CDR3 region is CASSPRTDNTGELFF. The CDR3 DNA is TGTGCCAGCAGTCCCAGGACAGACAACACCGGGGAGCTGTTTTTT. J is TRBJ2-2 and V is TRBV6-5, with D possibly being TRBD1 (6 bases). Trimming took 5 bases from V and 2 from J, leaving 12 bases between them. Germline CDR1 is MNHEY and CDR2 is SVGAGI. This CDR3 is 15 amino acids long.

This clonotype was counted at least ten times. This sequence joins TRBV4-3 and TRBJ1-4; D is ambiguous. Germline V gene lookup returns CDR1 LGHNA and CDR2 YSLEER. The V and J ends lost 5 bases and 2 bases respectively, with 9 bases between them. The CDR3 has 14 residues. The CDR3 DNA reads TGCGCCAGCAGCTTCAGGATTACTAATGAAAAACTGTTTTTT. It codes for CASSFRITNEKLFF.

The table lists this clonotype with a few counts. The CDR3 bases are TGTGCCATCAGTGAGTCCGCCCCCGACACTGAAGCTTTCTTT. Translation: CAISESAPDTEAFF. The chain is built from TRBV10-3 and TRBJ1-1; D gene ambiguous. The CDR3 extends over 14 amino acids. Per the germline V gene, CDR1 is ENHRY and CDR2 is SYGVKD. The V and J ends lost 0 bases and 3 bases respectively, with 8 bases between them.

This chain connects TRBV11-2 to TRBJ1-2, with a possible D match to TRBD1 (5 bases). Germline-derived CDR1 and CDR2 are SGHAT and FQNNGV. The ends were cut back, 4 bases at V and 4 bases at J, with 16 bases in the middle. CDR3 length: 15 amino acids. Here the CDR3 reads CASSSPRDGTYGYTF. The CDR3 DNA reads TGTGCCAGCAGCTCACCCCGGGACGGTACCTATGGCTACACCTTC.

This clonotype came up a few times. V is TRBV9 and J is TRBJ2-5; the match to TRBD1 covers 7 bases. The germline CDR1 and CDR2 sequences are SGDLS and YYNGEE. Unmatched junction bases numbered 6, after V lost 0 bases and J lost 4 bases. This CDR3 comprises 15 residues. The CDR3 DNA follows: TGTGCCAGCAGCGTAGAGGGGGCGTCGGTAGAGACCCAGTACTTC. This encodes CASSVEGASVETQYF.